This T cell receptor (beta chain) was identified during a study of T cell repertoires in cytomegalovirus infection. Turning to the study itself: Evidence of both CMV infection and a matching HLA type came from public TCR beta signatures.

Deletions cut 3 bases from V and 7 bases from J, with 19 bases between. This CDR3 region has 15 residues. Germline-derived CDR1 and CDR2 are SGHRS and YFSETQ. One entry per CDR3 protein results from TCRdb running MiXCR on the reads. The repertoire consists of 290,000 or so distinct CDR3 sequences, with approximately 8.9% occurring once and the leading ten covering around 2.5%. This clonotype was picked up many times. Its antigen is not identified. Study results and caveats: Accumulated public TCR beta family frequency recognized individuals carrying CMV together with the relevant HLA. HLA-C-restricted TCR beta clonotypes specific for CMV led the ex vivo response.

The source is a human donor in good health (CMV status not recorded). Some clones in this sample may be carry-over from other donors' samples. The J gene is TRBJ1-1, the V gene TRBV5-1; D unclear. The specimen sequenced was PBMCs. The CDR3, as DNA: TGCGCCAGCAGCTCCGACTGGGCGGGGAGATATGAAGCTTTCTTT. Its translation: CASSSDWAGRYEAFF.